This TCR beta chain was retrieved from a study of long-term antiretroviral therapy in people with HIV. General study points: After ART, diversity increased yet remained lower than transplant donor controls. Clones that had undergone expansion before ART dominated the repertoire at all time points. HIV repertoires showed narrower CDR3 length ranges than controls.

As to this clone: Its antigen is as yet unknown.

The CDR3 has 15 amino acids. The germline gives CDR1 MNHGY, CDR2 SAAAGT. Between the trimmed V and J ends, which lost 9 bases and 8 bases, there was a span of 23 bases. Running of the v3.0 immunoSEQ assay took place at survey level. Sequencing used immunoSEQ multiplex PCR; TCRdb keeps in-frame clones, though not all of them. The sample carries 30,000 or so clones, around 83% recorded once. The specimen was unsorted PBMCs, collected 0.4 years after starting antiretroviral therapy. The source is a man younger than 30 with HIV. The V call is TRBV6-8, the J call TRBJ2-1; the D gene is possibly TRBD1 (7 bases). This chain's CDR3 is CASGRGRLGGYEQFF. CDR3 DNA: TGTGCCAGTGGGCGGGGCCGACTAGGGGGCTATGAGCAGTTCTTC.